The 5 T cell receptor beta chains presented below share a single source sample, sequenced in a study of response to subunit inactivated influenza vaccine. TCRdb reanalysed the RT-PCR reads using MiXCR and keeps one entry per CDR3 protein. The profile shows more than 550,000 distinct CDR3 sequences, about 12% of them singletons. The specimen comprised PBMCs from blood, sampled on the day of vaccination. These receptors all stem from a man between 45 and 60 years old who received an inactivated influenza vaccine.

This clonotype has just a few counts. The rearrangement uses TRBV5-1 and TRBJ2-7; D is perhaps TRBD1 (5 bases). Deletions cut 0 bases from V and 3 bases from J, with 13 bases between. CDR1 and CDR2 from the germline V gene are SGHRS and YFSETQ. The CDR3 has 15 amino acids. The CDR3 DNA reads TGCGCCAGCAGCTTGGATCGTATGCAGGGCTACGAGCAGTACTTC. This translates into CASSLDRMQGYEQYF. The whole variable domain, filled in from reference TRBV5-1 and TRBJ2-7, reads KAGVTQTPRYLIKTRGQQVTLSCSPISGHRSVSWYQQTPGQGLQFLFEYFSETQRNKGNFPGRFSGRQFSNSRSEMNVSTLELGDSALYLCASSLDRMQGYEQYFGPGTRLTVT.

The V gene is TRBV5-4, the J gene TRBJ2-3, with no clear D. The germline CDR1 and CDR2 sequences are SGHNT and YYREEE (reference sequence). V was shortened by 1 base and J by 1 base, with 10 bases between the two germline ends. This CDR3 is 15 amino acids long. CDR3 in amino acids: CASSLRSAGTDTQYF. As DNA, the CDR3 is TGTGCCAGCAGCTTGCGGTCGGCTGGCACAGATACGCAGTATTTT.

The chain links TRBV7-3 to TRBJ2-3, with 7 bases aligning to TRBD2. Germline V gives CDR1 SGHTA, CDR2 FQGTGA. The V and J ends lost 5 bases and 3 bases, in that order; junction bases with no gene match: 11. The CDR3 consists of 16 residues. The CDR3 loop reads CASSLSGGSGTDTQYF. The CDR3 nucleotides read TGTGCCAGCAGCCTATCGGGGGGTAGTGGAACAGATACGCAGTATTTT.

This clonotype was detected a few times. The rearrangement links TRBV19 to TRBJ1-2, with TRBD1 as a possible D gene (6 bases). The CDR3 extends over 13 amino acids. V lost 7 bases and J lost 4, with 13 bases in between. CDR1 is LNHDA and CDR2 is SQIVND in the germline V gene (reference sequence). The CDR3 spells CASTNRETYGYTF. The CDR3 DNA reads as TGTGCCAGTACCAACAGGGAGACCTATGGCTACACCTTC.

This clonotype was detected a few times. The V call is TRBV25-1, the J call TRBJ1-2, with D unclear. V was pared by 1 base and J by 0 bases, with 12 bases between. From germline, CDR1 is MGHDK and CDR2 SYGVNS. The CDR3 extends over 16 amino acids. CDR3 protein: CASSELSVNPNYGYTF. In DNA form, the CDR3 reads TGTGCCAGCAGTGAATTATCGGTGAATCCTAACTATGGCTACACCTTC.